What follows describes a single T cell receptor beta chain. The antigen remains undetermined. Germline V gene lookup returns CDR1 SEHNR and CDR2 FQNEAQ (reference sequence). V lost 0 bases to trimming and J lost 4 bases, with 8 bases between them. This CDR3 contains 14 residues. This entry is derived from a study of T cell repertoires in cytomegalovirus infection. Study summary: Public TCR beta signatures were indicative of both CMV infection and a matching HLA type. General study findings and limits: There were carriers of CMV plus the relevant HLA, and cumulative public TCR beta family frequency identified them. CMV-specific TCR beta clonotypes restricted by HLA-C dominated the ex vivo response.

TCRdb used MiXCR to reprocess the reads, holding one entry per CDR3 protein. This table holds about 68,000 distinct CDR3 sequences, 20% to 25% found once. Sequenced input: PBMCs, sequenced either directly or after in vitro stimulation (not recorded which). The chain uses TRBV7-9 and TRBJ2-3; no clear D gene. This TCR came from a human donor in good health (CMV status not recorded). Some clones in this sample may be carry-over from other donors' samples. The CDR3 loop is CASSLAWSSDTQYF. CDR3 nucleotides: TGTGCCAGCAGCTTAGCGTGGAGTTCAGATACGCAGTATTTT. The complete variable domain, with remaining parts taken from reference TRBV7-9 and TRBJ2-3, reads DTGVSQNPRHKITKRGQNVTFRCDPISEHNRLYWYRQTLGQGPEFLTYFQNEAQLEKSRLLSDRFSAERPKGSFSTLEIQRTEQGDSAMYLCASSLAWSSDTQYFGPGTRLTVL.